The sequence of this T cell receptor (beta chain) was determined in a study of shared clonotypes between healthy human individuals. The wider study: Donor composition was a couple of women and three men, aged 18 to 49.

The donors were adults (healthy and HIV-negative) with no recent acute infections or vaccinations. This clone was seen only a few times. Within the sample, other DNA sequences also encode this same CDR3. Germline V gives CDR1 SGHTA, CDR2 FQGNSA. CDR3 length equals 14 residues. Trimming took 5 bases from V and 3 from J, leaving 10 bases between them. Replicate PCRs were loaded with about 300 ng DNA from unsorted PBMC, 30,000 or so T cell genomes. Data came from immunoSEQ multiplex PCR; TCRdb stores just in-frame clones and leaves some out. The table lists approximately 510,000 clones, approximately 79% of them singletons.

The clonotype was recovered from a woman aged 40 to 50 in good health. Some clones in this sample may be carry-over from other donors' samples. Sequenced sample: PBMCs. The chain couples TRBV7-2 to TRBJ1-4; the D gene is possibly TRBD1 (5 bases). The CDR3 nucleotides are TGTGCCAGCAGCCCTGGGGGAGCTAATGAAAAACTGTTTTTT. Translated: CASSPGGANEKLFF.